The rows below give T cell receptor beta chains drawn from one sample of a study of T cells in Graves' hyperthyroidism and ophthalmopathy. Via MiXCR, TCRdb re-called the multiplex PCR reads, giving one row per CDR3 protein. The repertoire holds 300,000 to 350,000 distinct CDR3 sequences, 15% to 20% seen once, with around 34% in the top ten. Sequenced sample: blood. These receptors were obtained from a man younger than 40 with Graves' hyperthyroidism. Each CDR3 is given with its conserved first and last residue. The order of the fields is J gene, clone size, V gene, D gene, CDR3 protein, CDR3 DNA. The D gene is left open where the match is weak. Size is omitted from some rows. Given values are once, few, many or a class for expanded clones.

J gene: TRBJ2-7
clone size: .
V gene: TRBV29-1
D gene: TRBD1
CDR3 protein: CSVADGTGSYEQYF
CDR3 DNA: TGCAGCGTTGCCGACGGGACAGGGAGCTACGAGCAGTACTTC

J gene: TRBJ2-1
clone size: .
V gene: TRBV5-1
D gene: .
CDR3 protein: CASSPDDEQFF
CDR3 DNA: TGCGCCAGCAGCCCCGATGATGAGCAGTTCTTC

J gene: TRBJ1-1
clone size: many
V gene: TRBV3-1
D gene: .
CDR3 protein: CASSPRAGEGTEAFF
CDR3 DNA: TGTGCCAGCAGCCCCCGGGCAGGGGAGGGGACTGAAGCTTTCTTT

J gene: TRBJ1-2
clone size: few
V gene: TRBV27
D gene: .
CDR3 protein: CASSSIGSSYGYTF
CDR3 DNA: TGTGCCAGCAGCTCAATAGGGAGTTCCTATGGCTACACCTTC

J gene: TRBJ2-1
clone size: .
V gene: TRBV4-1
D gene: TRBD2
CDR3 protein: CASSPEVAGYGNEQFF
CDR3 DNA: TGCGCCAGCAGCCCCGAAGTAGCGGGTTATGGAAATGAGCAGTTCTTC

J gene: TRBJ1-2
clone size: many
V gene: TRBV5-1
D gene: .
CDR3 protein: CASSQTGLRSYGYTF
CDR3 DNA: TGCGCCAGCAGCCAAACAGGATTAAGGAGCTATGGCTACACCTTC

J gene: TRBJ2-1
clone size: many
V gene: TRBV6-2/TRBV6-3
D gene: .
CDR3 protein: CASSTRVRRDYNEQFF
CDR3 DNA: TGTGCCAGCAGTACCCGGGTCAGAAGGGACTACAATGAGCAGTTCTTC

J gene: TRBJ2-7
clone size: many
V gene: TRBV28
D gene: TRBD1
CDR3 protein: CALQGQGAHEQYF
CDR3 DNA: TGTGCCCTCCAGGGACAGGGGGCCCACGAGCAGTACTTC

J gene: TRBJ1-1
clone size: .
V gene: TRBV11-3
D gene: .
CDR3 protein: CASSSPWRGNTEAFF
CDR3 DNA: TGTGCCAGCAGCTCCCCATGGAGGGGGAACACTGAAGCTTTCTTT

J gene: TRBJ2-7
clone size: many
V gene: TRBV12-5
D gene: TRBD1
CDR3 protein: CASGYRGVSDEQYF
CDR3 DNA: TGTGCTAGTGGTTACAGGGGAGTAAGCGACGAGCAGTACTTC

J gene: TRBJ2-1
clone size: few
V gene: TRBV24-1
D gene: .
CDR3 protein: CATSDSTDLNEQFF
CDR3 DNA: TGTGCCACCAGTGATTCGACAGACCTCAATGAGCAGTTCTTC

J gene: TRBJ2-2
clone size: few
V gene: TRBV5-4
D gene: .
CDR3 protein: CASSQWATGELFF
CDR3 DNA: TGTGCCAGCAGCCAATGGGCCACCGGGGAGCTGTTTTTT

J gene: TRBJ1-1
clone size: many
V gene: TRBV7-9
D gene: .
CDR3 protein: CASSPDTRNTEAFF
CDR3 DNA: TGTGCCAGCAGTCCGGACACGAGGAACACTGAAGCTTTCTTT

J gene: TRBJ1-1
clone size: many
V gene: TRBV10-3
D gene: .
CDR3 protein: CAISEQGTTEAFF
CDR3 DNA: TGTGCCATCAGTGAACAGGGTACCACTGAAGCTTTCTTT

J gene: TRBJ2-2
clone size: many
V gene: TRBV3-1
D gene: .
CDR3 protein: CASSHSAANTGELFF
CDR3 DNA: TGTGCCAGCAGTCATAGCGCCGCGAACACCGGGGAGCTGTTTTTT

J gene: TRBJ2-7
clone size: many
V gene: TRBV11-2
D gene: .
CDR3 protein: CASSFWGQTDYEQYF
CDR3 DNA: TGTGCCAGCAGCTTTTGGGGCCAGACTGACTACGAGCAGTACTTC

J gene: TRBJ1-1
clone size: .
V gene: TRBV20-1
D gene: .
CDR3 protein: CSARRLINTEAFF
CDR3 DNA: TGCAGTGCTAGACGGCTAATAAACACTGAAGCTTTCTTT

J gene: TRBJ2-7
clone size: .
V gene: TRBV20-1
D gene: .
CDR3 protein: CSAREYNEQYF
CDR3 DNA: TGCAGTGCTAGAGAATATAACGAGCAGTACTTC

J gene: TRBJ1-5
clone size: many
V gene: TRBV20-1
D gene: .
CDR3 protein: CSATFGTSGQQPQHF
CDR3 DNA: TGCAGTGCTACCTTTGGGACTTCGGGGCAACAGCCCCAGCATTTT

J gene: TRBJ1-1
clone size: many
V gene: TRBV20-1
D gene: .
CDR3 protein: CSAKPANTEAFF
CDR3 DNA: TGCAGTGCTAAACCCGCGAACACTGAAGCTTTCTTT

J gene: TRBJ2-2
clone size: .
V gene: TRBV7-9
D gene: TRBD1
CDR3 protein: CASSFHLGQGPIINPGELFF
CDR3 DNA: TGTGCCAGCAGCTTCCACTTGGGACAGGGCCCAATAATCAACCCCGGGGAGCTGTTTTTT

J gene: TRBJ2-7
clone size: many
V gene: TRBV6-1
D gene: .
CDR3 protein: CASSFYRTPTYEQYF
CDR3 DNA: TGTGCCAGCAGTTTCTATCGGACACCTACCTACGAGCAGTACTTC

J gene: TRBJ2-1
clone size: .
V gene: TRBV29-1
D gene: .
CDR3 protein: CSVERGPEQFF
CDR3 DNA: TGCAGCGTTGAGCGGGGTCCCGAGCAGTTCTTC

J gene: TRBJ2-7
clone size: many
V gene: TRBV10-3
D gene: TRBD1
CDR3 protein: CAISEYGTGYEQYF
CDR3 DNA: TGTGCCATCAGTGAGTACGGGACAGGGTACGAGCAGTACTTC

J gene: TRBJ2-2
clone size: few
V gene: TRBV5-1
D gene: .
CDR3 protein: CASNSRGGGGELFF
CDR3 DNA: TGCGCCAGCAATTCGAGGGGCGGTGGCGGGGAGCTGTTCTTT

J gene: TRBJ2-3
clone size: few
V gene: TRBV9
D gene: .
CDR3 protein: CASSVKEGTDTQYF
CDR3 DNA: TGTGCCAGCAGCGTAAAAGAAGGCACAGATACGCAGTATTTT

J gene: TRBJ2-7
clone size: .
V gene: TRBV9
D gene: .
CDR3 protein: CASSVGPPGLSGPYEQYF
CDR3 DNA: TGTGCCAGCAGCGTAGGCCCCCCCGGGTTGAGCGGCCCCTACGAGCAGTACTTC

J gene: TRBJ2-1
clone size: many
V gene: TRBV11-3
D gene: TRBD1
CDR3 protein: CASSPRTGMLNEQFF
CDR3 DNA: TGTGCCAGCAGCCCACGGACAGGGATGTTGAATGAGCAGTTCTTC

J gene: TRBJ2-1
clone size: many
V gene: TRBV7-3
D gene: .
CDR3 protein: CASSSLGGLLGEQFF
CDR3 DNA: TGTGCCAGCAGCTCTCTCGGGGGATTGCTGGGTGAGCAGTTCTTC

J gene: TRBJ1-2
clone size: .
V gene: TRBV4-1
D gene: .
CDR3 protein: CASSPYWAGGYTF
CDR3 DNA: TGCGCCAGCAGCCCCTACTGGGCAGGAGGCTACACCTTC

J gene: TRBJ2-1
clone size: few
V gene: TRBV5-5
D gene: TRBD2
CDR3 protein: CASSLGLAVESSYNEQFF
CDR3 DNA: TGTGCCAGCAGCTTGGGACTAGCGGTTGAAAGCTCCTACAATGAGCAGTTCTTC

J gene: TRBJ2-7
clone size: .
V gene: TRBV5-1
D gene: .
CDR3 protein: CASSLIWGMYEQYF
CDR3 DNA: TGCGCCAGCAGCTTGATCTGGGGCATGTACGAGCAGTACTTC

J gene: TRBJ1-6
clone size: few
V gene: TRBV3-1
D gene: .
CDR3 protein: CASSQAVGALHF
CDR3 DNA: TGTGCCAGCAGCCAAGCAGTAGGGGCCCTCCACTTT

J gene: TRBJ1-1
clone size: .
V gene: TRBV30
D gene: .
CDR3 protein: CAWSVSGGSPAFF
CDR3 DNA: TGTGCCTGGAGTGTATCTGGGGGATCGCCAGCTTTCTTT

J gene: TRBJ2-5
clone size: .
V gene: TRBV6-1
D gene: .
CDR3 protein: CASSEGGRETQYF
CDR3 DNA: TGTGCCAGCAGTGAGGGCGGACGGGAGACCCAGTACTTC

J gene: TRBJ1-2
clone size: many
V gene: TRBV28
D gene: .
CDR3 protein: CASSPAAASGANYGYTF
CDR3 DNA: TGTGCCAGCAGTCCCGCGGCTGCTTCTGGGGCTAACTATGGCTACACCTTC

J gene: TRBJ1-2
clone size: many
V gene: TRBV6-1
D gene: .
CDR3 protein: CASDQEGRYTF
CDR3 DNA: TGTGCCAGCGATCAAGAGGGGCGCTACACCTTC

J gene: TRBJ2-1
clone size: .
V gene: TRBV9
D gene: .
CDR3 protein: CASSGKPSEQFF
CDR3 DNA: TGTGCCAGCAGCGGAAAGCCGAGTGAGCAGTTCTTC

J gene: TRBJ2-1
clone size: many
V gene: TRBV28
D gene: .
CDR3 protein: CASSPQDRTSSYNEQFF
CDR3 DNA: TGTGCCAGCAGCCCCCAGGACCGTACGAGCTCCTACAATGAGCAGTTCTTC

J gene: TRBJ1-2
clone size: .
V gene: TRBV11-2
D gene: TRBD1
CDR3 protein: CASSLGTGVISYTF
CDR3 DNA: TGTGCCAGCAGCTTAGGGACAGGGGTGATTTCCTACACCTTC

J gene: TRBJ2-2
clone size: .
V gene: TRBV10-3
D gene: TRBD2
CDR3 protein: CAVSSGSYTGELFF
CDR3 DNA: TGTGCCGTTTCTAGCGGGAGTTACACCGGGGAGCTGTTTTTT

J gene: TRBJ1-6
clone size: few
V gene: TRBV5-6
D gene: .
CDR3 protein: CASSTPNSPLHF
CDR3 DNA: TGTGCCAGCAGCACGCCTAATTCACCCCTCCACTTT

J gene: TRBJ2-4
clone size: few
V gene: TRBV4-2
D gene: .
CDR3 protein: CASSQESSIKNIQYF
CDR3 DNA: TGTGCCAGCAGCCAAGAAAGCTCCATCAAAAACATTCAGTACTTC

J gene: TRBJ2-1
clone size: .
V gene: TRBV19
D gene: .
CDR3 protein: CASSISPSSYNEQFF
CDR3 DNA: TGTGCCAGTAGTATATCCCCTAGCTCCTACAATGAGCAGTTCTTC

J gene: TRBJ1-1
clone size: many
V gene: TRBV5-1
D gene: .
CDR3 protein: CASSLRFWGANTEAFF
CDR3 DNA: TGCGCCAGCAGCTTGCGGTTTTGGGGGGCTAACACTGAAGCTTTCTTT

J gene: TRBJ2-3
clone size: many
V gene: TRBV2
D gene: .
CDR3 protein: CASRVGGITDTQYF
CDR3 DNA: TGTGCCAGCCGGGTGGGCGGGATCACAGATACGCAGTATTTT

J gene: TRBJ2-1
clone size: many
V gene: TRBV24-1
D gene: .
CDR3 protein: CATSDRYNEQFF
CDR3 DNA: TGTGCCACCAGTGACAGGTACAATGAGCAGTTCTTC

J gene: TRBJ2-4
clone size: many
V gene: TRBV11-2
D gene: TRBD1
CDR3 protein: CASSVRDRGNIQYF
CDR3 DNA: TGTGCCAGCAGCGTCCGGGACAGGGGAAACATTCAGTACTTC

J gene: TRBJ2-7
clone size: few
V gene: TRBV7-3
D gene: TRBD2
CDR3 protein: CASSIMTSGVYEQYF
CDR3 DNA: TGTGCCAGCAGCATAATGACTAGCGGCGTCTACGAGCAGTACTTC

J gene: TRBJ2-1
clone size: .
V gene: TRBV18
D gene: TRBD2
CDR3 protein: CASSAGTRPYYNEQFF
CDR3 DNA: TGTGCCAGCTCGGCCGGGACTAGGCCCTATTACAATGAGCAGTTCTTC

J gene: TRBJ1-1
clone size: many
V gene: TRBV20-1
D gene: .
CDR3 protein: CSAPGTTDEAFF
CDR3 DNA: TGCAGTGCTCCCGGGACAACCGATGAAGCTTTCTTT

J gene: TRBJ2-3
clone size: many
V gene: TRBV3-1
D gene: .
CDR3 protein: CASSQDIRLTDTQYF
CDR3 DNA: TGTGCCAGCAGCCAAGATATTAGACTAACAGATACGCAGTATTTT

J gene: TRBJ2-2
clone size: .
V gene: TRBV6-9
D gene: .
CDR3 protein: CASSSTQAGELFF
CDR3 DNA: TGTGCCAGCAGTTCAACACAAGCCGGGGAGCTGTTTTTT

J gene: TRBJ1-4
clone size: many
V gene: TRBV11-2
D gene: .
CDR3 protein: CASSSGLREKLFF
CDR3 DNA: TGTGCCAGCAGCTCAGGGTTGCGGGAAAAACTGTTTTTT

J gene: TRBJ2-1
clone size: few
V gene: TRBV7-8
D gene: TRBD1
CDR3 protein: CASSLTGQGFDEQFF
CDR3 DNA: TGTGCCAGCAGCTTAACGGGACAGGGTTTCGATGAGCAGTTCTTC